Reported below is one T cell receptor beta chain. Its matching antigen is unknown. This entry comes from a study of OX40 agonist ivuxolimab in advanced cancers. Study outcomes and limitations: Normalized T-cell clonal expansion was also low in a subset of nonresponders.

The assay was immunoSEQ multiplex PCR, and TCRdb's table has in-frame clones only and misses some. The data show around 15,000 clones, about 75% seen once. Germline V gives CDR1 MNHNY, CDR2 SVGAGI (reference sequence). CDR3 size: 12 residues. The ends were cut back, 0 bases at V and 8 bases at J, with 7 bases in the middle. The chain couples TRBV6-6 to TRBJ1-2; the D gene is possibly TRBD1 (5 bases). Sequenced here: CD4+ or CD8+ T cells sorted from blood, sampled in a trial of the OX40 agonist ivuxolimab. The TCR sequence derives from an adult with an advanced solid tumor such as melanoma, head and neck, liver or kidney cancer. For the CDR3, the DNA is TGTGCCAGCAGTTACTCGAGGGGAGGCTACACCTTC. Translating it yields CASSYSRGGYTF.